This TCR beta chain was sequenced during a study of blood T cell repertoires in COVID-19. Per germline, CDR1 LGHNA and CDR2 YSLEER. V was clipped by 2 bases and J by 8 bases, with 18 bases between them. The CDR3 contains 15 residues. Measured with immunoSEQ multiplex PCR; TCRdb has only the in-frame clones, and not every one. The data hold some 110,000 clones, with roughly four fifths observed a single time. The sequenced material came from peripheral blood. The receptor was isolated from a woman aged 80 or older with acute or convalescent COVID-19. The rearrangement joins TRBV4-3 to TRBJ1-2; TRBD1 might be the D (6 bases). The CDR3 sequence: CASSQNVRAGDGYTF. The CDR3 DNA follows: TGCGCCAGCAGCCAAAACGTCAGGGCAGGGGACGGCTACACCTTC.